Below, 21 T cell receptor beta chains from the same sample are listed, as sequenced in a study of blood T cell repertoires in COVID-19. Produced via immunoSEQ multiplex PCR; TCRdb's table is partial and in-frame only. The sample consists of about 250,000 clones, roughly four fifths of them appearing once. The source material was peripheral blood. The receptors here all came from a woman aged 65 to 85 with acute or convalescent COVID-19.

The J gene is TRBJ2-2, the V gene TRBV24-1, with D possibly TRBD2 on 6 matching bases. Germline-derived CDR1 and CDR2 are KGHDR and SFDVKD. The CDR3 consists of 15 residues. Trimming removed 0 bases from V and 4 bases from J, with 8 bases in between. CDR3 in DNA: TGTGCCACCAGTGATTTGCGAGCGGGCACCGGGGAGCTGTTTTTT. Protein: CATSDLRAGTGELFF.

The chain employs TRBV11-2 and TRBJ1-1; tentatively, D is TRBD1 (6 bases). The CDR3 is 14 residues long. Germline-derived CDR1 and CDR2 are SGHAT and FQNNGV. The germline V and J ends were trimmed by 3 bases and 1 base, with 9 bases remaining between them. The CDR3 region has the DNA TGTGCCAGCAGCTTCGGGACAACGAACACTGAAGCTTTCTTT. It codes for CASSFGTTNTEAFF.

The J gene is TRBJ1-5, the V gene TRBV20-1, with D tentatively TRBD1 (6 bases). The V gene's germline CDR1 is DFQATT and CDR2 SNEGSKA (reference sequence). With 3 bases removed from V and 3 bases from J, the gap between germline ends came to 12 bases. This CDR3 has 14 amino acids. The CDR3 spells CSASTGSTNQPQHF. CDR3 DNA: TGCAGTGCTAGTACAGGGAGCACCAATCAGCCCCAGCATTTT.

The chain couples TRBV27 to TRBJ2-1; TRBD1 matches at 9 bases. The CDR3 runs to 16 residues. With 2 bases clipped from V and 6 bases from J, the junction kept 8 bases outside the gene matches. Germline-derived CDR1 and CDR2 are MNHEY and SMNVEV (reference sequence). In DNA, the CDR3 is TGTGCCAGCAGTTTAGATCGGACAGGGGCCCCCAATGAGCAGTTCTTC. Amino acid sequence: CASSLDRTGAPNEQFF.

The J gene is TRBJ1-3, the V gene TRBV29-1, with 7 bases matching TRBD1. Germline lookup yields CDR1 SQVTM and CDR2 ANQGSEA. The V gene end was trimmed by 8 bases and the J gene end by 0 bases; junction bases not matched to a gene: 10. This CDR3 comprises 15 residues. Here the CDR3 reads CSSSRGQYSGNTIYF. In DNA form, the CDR3 reads TGCAGCTCCTCCAGGGGACAGTACTCTGGAAACACCATATATTTT.

The chain recombines TRBV5-1 with TRBJ1-6; D is ambiguous. Trimming shortened V by 0 bases and J by 5 bases, and 9 bases separated the two germline ends. This CDR3 spans 15 amino acids. From germline, CDR1 is SGHRS and CDR2 YFSETQ. The CDR3 coding sequence is TGCGCCAGCAGCTTGGGAACAGCAAATAATTCACCCCTCCACTTT. Its translation is CASSLGTANNSPLHF.

The chain couples TRBV4-3 to TRBJ2-5; the D is unclear. Germline values: CDR1 LGHNA, CDR2 YSLEER. Trimming pared 2 bases from V and 4 bases from J, leaving 8 bases between. CDR3 length: 13 residues. The DNA for the CDR3 is TGCGCCAGCAGCCAACGAGTCATAGAGACCCAGTACTTC. Amino acids: CASSQRVIETQYF.

The CDR3: CASSLGAINYGYTF. CDR3 nucleotides: TGTGCCAGTAGTTTGGGGGCAATAAACTATGGCTACACCTTC. This chain uses TRBV19 with TRBJ1-2; maybe TRBD1 (6 bases). The CDR3 extends over 14 amino acids. Germline V lookup: CDR1 LNHDA, CDR2 SQIVND (reference sequence). Trimming took 5 bases from V and 2 from J, leaving 12 bases between them.

This CDR3 reads CASSGQKDQFPVYEQYF. CDR3 in DNA: TGTGCCAGCAGCGGACAGAAAGATCAGTTTCCGGTTTACGAGCAGTACTTC. The chain uses TRBV28 and TRBJ2-7, with D possibly being TRBD1 (6 bases). CDR1 is MDHEN and CDR2 is SYDVKM in the germline V gene. V lost 6 bases and J 4 bases, leaving 25 bases between the germline ends. The CDR3 extends over 17 amino acids. The whole variable domain, remainder taken from reference TRBV28 and TRBJ2-7, is DVKVTQSSRYLVKRTGEKVFLECVQDMDHENMFWYRQDPGLGLRLIYFSYDVKMKEKGDIPEGYSVSREKKERFSLILESASTNQTSMYLCASSGQKDQFPVYEQYFGPGTRLTVT.

Notes on this clone: At one end the junction does not follow the germline gene, possibly because of a read error. The chain recombines TRBV19 with TRBJ1-1; D is possibly TRBD1 (6 bases). The CDR3 runs to 15 residues. The germline V gene has CDR1 LNHDA and CDR2 SQIVND (reference sequence). The CDR3 is CASSIDHGGGSTQQF. The DNA of the CDR3 is TGTGCCAGTAGTATAGATCATGGGGGGGGCTCAACTCAACAGTTT.

The V gene is TRBV30, the J gene TRBJ2-3; a weak D match, TRBD1 (8 bases). The germline CDR1 and CDR2 sequences are GTSNPN and SVGIG (reference sequence). This CDR3 spans 16 amino acids. V was trimmed by 1 base and J by 3 bases, leaving 17 bases between them. Written as DNA, the CDR3 is TGTGCCTGGAGTGCCGGACAGGGAGGGCGTACAGATACGCAGTATTTT. Translating it yields CAWSAGQGGRTDTQYF.

The chain recombines TRBV5-8 with TRBJ2-7; tentatively, D is TRBD1 (5 bases). The germline V gene has CDR1 SGHTS and CDR2 YDEGEE. This CDR3 contains 13 residues. Trimming removed 5 bases at V and 2 bases at J, with 11 bases between. CDR3 nucleotide sequence: TGTGCCAGCAGGCTGGCAGGGCCCTACGAGCAGTACTTC. It encodes CASRLAGPYEQYF.

The chain employs TRBV4-2 and TRBJ1-2; 10 nucleotides line up with TRBD1. The CDR3 runs 17 residues. Trimming took 1 base from V and 7 from J; bases not matched to a gene: 12. Germline V lookup: CDR1 LGHNA, CDR2 YNFKEQ. CDR3 in amino acids: CASSQGPRTGGMGGYTF. As DNA, the CDR3 is TGTGCCAGCAGCCAAGGGCCAAGGACAGGGGGAATGGGTGGCTACACCTTC.

The V and J genes are TRBV6-2 or TRBV6-3 and TRBJ1-5; unclear D gene. Trimming removed 5 bases at V and 0 bases at J, with 8 bases between. CDR1 is MNHEY, CDR2 SVGEGT, per germline. The CDR3 length is 14 residues. The CDR3 sequence: CASSREDSNQPQHF. In DNA form, the CDR3 reads TGTGCCAGCAGTCGTGAGGATAGCAATCAGCCCCAGCATTTT.

The rearrangement uses TRBV7-2 and TRBJ1-1; TRBD1 might be the D (6 bases). CDR3 length: 15 residues. V lost 1 base, J lost 1 base, and 10 bases lay in between. The germline gives CDR1 SGHTA, CDR2 FQGNSA. CDR3 nucleotide sequence: TGTGCCAGCAGCTTAGAGGGACACTCGAACACTGAAGCTTTCTTT. Translating it yields CASSLEGHSNTEAFF.

The V call is TRBV18, the J call TRBJ1-5; 9 bases are shared with TRBD1. Trimming at V came to 0 bases and at J to 5 bases, leaving 5 bases not matched to a gene. CDR1 is KGHSH and CDR2 is LQKENI in the germline V gene. There are 16 residues in the CDR3. The CDR3 spells CASSPPSGTGHQPQHF. In nucleotides, the CDR3 is TGTGCCAGCTCACCACCGAGTGGGACAGGGCATCAGCCCCAGCATTTT.

The rearrangement uses TRBV10-2 and TRBJ2-4; TRBD1 agrees at 9 bases. The length of the CDR3 is 17 residues. Germline values: CDR1 WSHSY, CDR2 SAAADI. J was trimmed by 1 base and V by 1 base; bases with no gene match: 5. The CDR3 reads CASSELQGARAKNIQYF. In DNA form, the CDR3 reads TGCGCCAGCAGTGAGTTACAGGGGGCGAGGGCCAAAAACATTCAGTACTTC.

The chain is built from TRBV5-1 and TRBJ1-2, with 9 nucleotides matching TRBD1. V shed 2 bases and J 7 bases; nucleotides not matched to a gene: 6. This CDR3 spans 14 amino acids. CDR1 SGHRS and CDR2 YFSETQ come from the germline V gene. The CDR3 DNA follows: TGCGCCAGCAGCTTCCCACAGGGGGCTCGTGGCTACACCTTC. This codes for CASSFPQGARGYTF.

The chain joins TRBV7-9 to TRBJ1-1; tentatively, D is TRBD1 (5 bases). The CDR3 loop spans 17 amino acids. Between the trimmed V and J ends, which lost 4 bases and 1 base, there was a span of 19 bases. CDR1 is SEHNR, CDR2 FQNEAQ, per germline (reference sequence). CDR3 DNA: TGTGCCAGCAGCTACACCGATGGAGGGGCGGGGAACACTGAAGCTTTCTTT. Its protein is CASSYTDGGAGNTEAFF. Variable domain in full (rest from reference TRBV7-9 and TRBJ1-1): DTGVSQNPRHKITKRGQNVTFRCDPISEHNRLYWYRQTLGQGPEFLTYFQNEAQLEKSRLLSDRFSAERPKGSFSTLEIQRTEQGDSAMYLCASSYTDGGAGNTEAFFGQGTRLTVV.

This chain joins TRBV30 and TRBJ2-1; D ambiguous. Trimming took 1 base from V and 4 from J, leaving 5 bases between them. The CDR3 is 12 residues long. Germline assignment: CDR1 GTSNPN and CDR2 SVGIG (reference sequence). The CDR3 here is CAWSGGYNEQFF. CDR3 bases: TGTGCCTGGAGTGGAGGATACAATGAGCAGTTCTTC.

This rearrangement joins TRBV19 to TRBJ1-2, with 8 bases lining up with TRBD1. The CDR3 has 15 amino acids. CDR1 and CDR2 (germline): LNHDA, SQIVND (reference sequence). J was trimmed by 5 bases and V by 4 bases; bases with no gene match: 9. The CDR3 DNA reads TGTGCCAGTAGTACACGGACAGGGAGAAGGTATGGCTACACCTTC. Amino acids: CASSTRTGRRYGYTF. Full variable domain (remainder filled in from reference TRBV19 and TRBJ1-2): DGGITQSPKYLFRKEGQNVTLSCEQNLNHDAMYWYRQDPGQGLRLIYYSQIVNDFQKGDIAEGYSVSREKKESFPLTVTSAQKNPTAFYLCASSTRTGRRYGYTFGSGTRLTVV.